This T cell receptor (beta chain) was captured in a study of cytotoxic CD8 clonotypes in ibrutinib-treated CLL. Overall study findings and caveats: Public clonotypes, rarely seen, contracted or held steady on treatment. Clonality correlated strongly with circulating CD8+ T cells and exceeded age-matched healthy donors at baseline.

The V and J ends lost 5 bases and 0 bases respectively, with 11 bases between them. In germline, CDR1 is SNHLY, CDR2 FYNNEI. CDR3 length: 15 amino acids. For this clone: Its antigen is still unknown.

Genomic DNA for TCR beta libraries, roughly 2 micrograms, came from cryopreserved PBMCs. TCRdb's copy holds only in-frame clones and misses some; the assay was immunoSEQ multiplex PCR. The sample consists of approximately 70,000 clones, approximately 90% of them appearing once. The receptor was derived from a human donor with chronic lymphocytic leukemia. The chain is built from TRBV2 and TRBJ1-5; D may be TRBD1 (6 bases). Material: PBMCs, obtained after 12 months of ibrutinib treatment. The CDR3 DNA reads as TGTGCCAGCAGTCCACAGGGATATAGCAATCAGCCCCAGCATTTT. It codes for CASSPQGYSNQPQHF.